This TCR beta chain was documented in a study of multiple sclerosis patients with progressive multifocal leukoencephalopathy. The sample's time point: before natalizumab initiation. T0 refers to blood drawn before natalizumab was first infused. The table came from immunoSEQ multiplex PCR; TCRdb's copy has only in-frame clones and leaves some out. The sample contains about 32,000 clones, about 92% of which appear only once. This clone is a singleton in its sample. The TCR originated in a man younger than 40 with multiple sclerosis. The material sequenced was PBMCs.

For the CDR3, the DNA is TGTGCCAGCAACGCGGGAGGGCCTGCCAATGAGCAGTTCTTC. Its protein product is CASNAGGPANEQFF. The J gene is TRBJ2-1, the V gene TRBV7-9, with 9 positions matching TRBD2. Germline V gene lookup returns CDR1 SEHNR and CDR2 FQNEAQ (reference sequence). Losses at the gene ends were 7 bases for V and 6 bases for J; bases not matched to a gene: 7. The CDR3 is 14 residues long.